This record looks at one T cell receptor beta chain sequence and its context. No antigen is known for it. The sample originates from a study of tumor and adjacent non-tumor tissue in lung cancer. About the study: The patients, about nine men and a handful of women, were about 31 to 76 with stage I to III disease.

This CDR3 has 14 residues. V lost 1 base, J lost 6 bases, and 13 bases lay in between. The germline CDR1 and CDR2 sequences are SEHNR and FQNEAQ (reference sequence). RNA was extracted from bulk tissue without any cell sorting. Findings of the study overall: Tumor tissue had significantly higher TCR diversity than normal lung. Tumor repertoires had a smaller top 100 clone share than normal lung.

A modified ARM-PCR protocol with three rounds of nested PCR amplified TCRbeta. TCRdb processed the multiplex PCR reads anew with MiXCR; each CDR3 protein has one entry. The table shows fewer than 120,000 distinct CDR3 sequences, with 75% to 90% occurring only once. The rearrangement links TRBV7-9 to TRBJ2-7; either TRBD1 or TRBD2 may fit D (7 bases each). This TCR was recovered from a man between 65 and 85 years old with non-small cell lung cancer. Sequencing used lung tumor tissue. The CDR3 sequence: CASSLDSRGGEQYF. CDR3 DNA sequence: TGTGCCAGCAGCTTAGATTCCAGGGGGGGCGAGCAGTACTTC.